The entry below describes one T cell receptor (beta chain). Germline trimming cut 5 bases from V and 10 bases from J; bases unmatched to any gene: 14. CDR3 length: 17 residues. Germline CDR1 reads SGHTA; CDR2 reads FQGNSA. About 90 million PBMCs were counted before genomic DNA extraction. The material for each subset, its genomic DNA, was split evenly across several immunoSEQ plates. Original handling: For the immunoSEQ data, sequences were junction-only without quality scores, so filtering differed. Clones were read by immunoSEQ multiplex PCR, and TCRdb kept only the in-frame ones, dropping some. V and J calls and clone size are those listed in that table; D and trimming were worked out from the DNA. The sample lists 450,000 to 500,000 clones, approximately 80% occurring once. The data were obtained in a study of shared clonotypes between healthy human individuals.

The rearrangement uses TRBV7-2 and TRBJ2-1, with TRBD2 matching 13 bases. The source of this sequence is a woman between 40 and 55 years old in good health. Some clones in this sample may be carry-over from other donors' samples. The source material was PBMCs. The CDR3 DNA reads TGTGCCAGCAGCATCCGGACTAGCGGGAGTTTTGGGGGGGAGCAGTTCTTC. Amino acids: CASSIRTSGSFGGEQFF.